The clone carrying this T cell receptor beta chain showed up many times. The source of the sample is a study of T-cell reconstitution after alpha-beta-depleted transplantation in children. As it was prepared, the TCRbeta library received unique molecular identifiers. One entry per CDR3 protein, called by TCRdb with MiXCR from the PCR reads. Among about half a million distinct CDR3 sequences listed, around 13% were seen once. The CDR3 consists of 12 residues. The germline V and J ends were trimmed by 5 bases and 7 bases, with 15 bases remaining between them. Germline values: CDR1 SQVTM, CDR2 ANQGSEA. The J gene is TRBJ2-7, the V gene TRBV29-1, with D unclear. The clonotype originates from a human donor who donated a stem cell graft to a child with combined immunodeficiency. Sequencing was performed on PBMCs from the stem cell graft donor, taken from the stem cell graft. Here the CDR3 DNA reads TGCAGCGTTCTTGGGTTACCCCGGGAGCAGTACTTC. Protein product: CSVLGLPREQYF.